This T cell receptor (beta chain) was profiled in a study of blood T cell repertoires in COVID-19. Study overall: Samples representing acute and convalescent COVID-19 were sourced from the United States, Italy and Spain. From T cells, B-cell-depleted T cells, or PBMCs came the material, which was cDNA or gDNA.

V was pared by 5 bases and J by 10 bases, with 11 bases between. The V gene's germline CDR1 is SGHTA and CDR2 FQGNSA. CDR3 size: 12 residues. The assay was immunoSEQ multiplex PCR, and TCRdb's table has in-frame clones only and misses some. The table records 150,000 to 200,000 clones, 79% of them present only once. The V and J genes are TRBV7-2 and TRBJ2-2; D is unclear. The sequence was obtained from a man aged 55 to 70 with active or convalescent COVID-19. Sequencing was done on a sample of peripheral blood. The CDR3 nucleotides are TGTGCCAGCAGCCCCTCCTTAGCGGAGCTGTTTTTT. Its protein product is CASSPSLAELFF.